Each of the 30 T cell receptor beta chains below was sequenced from the same sample in a study of T cell repertoires in ileal Crohn's disease. Method: immunoSEQ multiplex PCR; TCRdb's copy keeps in-frame clones and lacks some. This table holds 8,000 or so clones, under 85% found once. The sequencing input was ileal tissue. The receptors derive from an adult with Crohn's disease.

This clone appeared once. The V and J genes are TRBV5-6 and TRBJ2-2, with D perhaps matching TRBD1 (6 bases). This CDR3 is built from 17 residues. With 0 bases removed from V and 3 bases from J, the gap between germline ends came to 15 bases. Germline lookup yields CDR1 SGHDT and CDR2 YYEEEE. The CDR3 DNA reads as TGTGCCAGCAGCTTGGCTACCCAGGGGAAGTACACCGGGGAGCTGTTTTTT. Translation gives CASSLATQGKYTGELFF.

The rearrangement joins TRBV11-2 to TRBJ1-4; D is undetermined. This CDR3 spans 15 amino acids. The ends were cut back, 5 bases at V and 3 bases at J, with 13 bases in the middle. CDR1 SGHAT and CDR2 FQNNGV come from the germline V gene. Here the CDR3 reads CASSPDGRSNEKLFF. The CDR3 DNA reads TGTGCCAGCAGCCCAGATGGGAGGTCTAATGAAAAACTGTTTTTT. Drawing the rest from reference TRBV11-2 and TRBJ1-4, the complete variable domain is EAGVAQSPRYKIIEKRQSVAFWCNPISGHATLYWYQQILGQGPKLLIQFQNNGVVDDSQLPKDRFSAERLKGVDSTLKIQPAKLEDSAVYLCASSPDGRSNEKLFFGSGTQLSVL.

The chain combines TRBV29-1 with TRBJ2-5; D may be TRBD2 (6 bases). Germline V gene sequence: CDR1 SQVTM, CDR2 ANQGSEA. Between the trimmed V and J ends, which lost 6 bases and 1 base, there was a span of 12 bases. This CDR3 comprises 13 residues. CDR3: CSVQRAPQETQYF. The CDR3 DNA is TGCAGCGTCCAGCGGGCACCCCAAGAGACCCAGTACTTC. The complete variable domain, with remaining parts taken from reference TRBV29-1 and TRBJ2-5, reads SAVISQKPSRDICQRGTSLTIQCQVDSQVTMMFWYRQQPGQSLTLIATANQGSEATYESGFVIDKFPISRPNLTFSTLTVSNMSPEDSSIYLCSVQRAPQETQYFGPGTRLLVL.

V usage is TRBV29-1 and J usage is TRBJ2-2, with D perhaps TRBD2 (6 bases). Germline loops: CDR1 SQVTM, CDR2 ANQGSEA. Trimming took 6 bases from V and 6 from J, leaving 20 bases between them. This CDR3 spans 15 amino acids. The DNA for the CDR3 is TGCAGCGTGAGGGGTGGGGACGGGGAGGCCGGGGAGCTGTTTTTT. Protein: CSVRGGDGEAGELFF.

This rearrangement joins TRBV14 to TRBJ2-7; TRBD1 agrees at 7 bases. The V gene end was trimmed by 4 bases and the J gene end by 0 bases; junction bases not matched to a gene: 6. Germline V CDR1 and CDR2: SGHDN, FVKESK. CDR3 length equals 15 residues. The CDR3 DNA is TGTGCCAGCAGCCCGCGATGGGACAGCTCCTACGAGCAGTACTTC. This codes for CASSPRWDSSYEQYF.

In its sample, this clone is medium-sized. The chain recombines TRBV7-9 with TRBJ2-7, with 11 bases fitting TRBD1. The CDR3 extends over 14 amino acids. V dropped 5 bases and J dropped 3; count of bases not matched to a gene: 3. Germline CDR1 reads SEHNR; CDR2 reads FQNEAQ (reference sequence). Written as DNA, the CDR3 is TGTGCCAGCAGCATAGGGACAGGGGGCTACGAGCAGTACTTC. Amino acids: CASSIGTGGYEQYF. The full variable domain, with the rest looked up from reference TRBV7-9 and TRBJ2-7, is DTGVSQNPRHKITKRGQNVTFRCDPISEHNRLYWYRQTLGQGPEFLTYFQNEAQLEKSRLLSDRFSAERPKGSFSTLEIQRTEQGDSAMYLCASSIGTGGYEQYFGPGTRLTVT.

This clone turned up a few times. The chain links TRBV19 to TRBJ2-2; 8 bases line up with TRBD1. The germline CDR1 and CDR2 sequences are LNHDA and SQIVND (reference sequence). The CDR3 length is 14 residues. J gave up 4 bases and V 5 bases, and 3 bases lay outside the gene matches. CDR3 protein: CASSVDRATGELFF. The CDR3 DNA reads as TGTGCCAGTAGTGTGGACAGGGCCACCGGGGAGCTGTTTTTT.

V is TRBV6-1 and J is TRBJ2-3; 9 bases fit TRBD2. V was pared by 8 bases and J by 3 bases, with 6 bases of the junction left unmatched. Germline assignment: CDR1 MNHNS and CDR2 SASEGT. This CDR3 has 14 residues. The CDR3 here is CASGKGLATDTQYF. The CDR3 coding sequence is TGTGCCAGCGGGAAGGGACTAGCAACAGATACGCAGTATTTT.

CDR3 region: CASSYSTPPRYGYTF. In DNA, the CDR3 is TGTGCCAGCAGTTACTCCACCCCACCGAGGTATGGCTACACCTTC. The gene calls are TRBV6-5 and TRBJ1-2, with no clear D. This CDR3 has 15 amino acids. V was trimmed by 0 bases and J by 5 bases, leaving 13 bases between them. Germline loops: CDR1 MNHEY, CDR2 SVGAGI.

The rearrangement uses TRBV19 and TRBJ1-1, with D perhaps TRBD1 (6 bases). Trimming left V 11 bases short and J 2 bases short, with 15 bases between. Germline CDR1 reads LNHDA; CDR2 reads SQIVND (reference sequence). CDR3 length: 13 residues. The CDR3 reads CAGPSTGNTEAFF. CDR3 sequence (DNA): TGTGCCGGACCGTCGACAGGTAACACTGAAGCTTTCTTT.

The CDR3 loop is CASSGTGGSPRQPQHF. CDR3 coding DNA: TGTGCCAGCAGTGGGACAGGGGGGTCCCCGAGGCAGCCCCAGCATTTT. The chain joins TRBV6-4 to TRBJ1-5; TRBD1 matches at 10 bases. The J segment lost 7 bases and the V segment lost 4 bases, leaving 10 bases of the junction unmatched. Germline V gives CDR1 MRHNA, CDR2 SNTAGT. This CDR3 has 16 residues.

V usage is TRBV7-2 and J usage is TRBJ2-7, with D unclear. This CDR3 is 14 amino acids long. V lost 3 bases and J lost 0, with 9 bases in between. Germline lookup yields CDR1 SGHTA and CDR2 FQGNSA. DNA for the CDR3: TGTGCCAGCAGCTTGACGGCAGGCTCCTACGAGCAGTACTTC. It is translated as CASSLTAGSYEQYF.

This clone was counted a few times. The V gene is TRBV29-1, the J gene TRBJ2-1; 9 bases agree with TRBD2. Germline CDR1 and CDR2: SQVTM and ANQGSEA. Trimming took 3 bases from V and 6 from J; bases not matched to a gene: 9. The CDR3 covers 15 residues. The CDR3 here is CSVDKRGDPGNEQFF. CDR3 bases: TGCAGCGTTGATAAGCGGGGGGACCCTGGCAATGAGCAGTTCTTC.

The chain carries TRBV7-8 and TRBJ2-1; 10 nucleotides agree with TRBD2. This CDR3 is built from 16 residues. The germline CDR1 and CDR2 sequences are SGHVS and FQNEAQ. Trimming took 4 bases from V and 8 from J; bases not matched to a gene: 11. The CDR3, as DNA: TGTGCCAGCAGCTATAGGAGCGGGGGGGCCACCTATGAGCAGTTCTTC. It translates to CASSYRSGGATYEQFF.

The gene calls are TRBV6-1 and TRBJ2-7; tentatively, D is TRBD2 (5 bases). CDR3 size: 15 residues. Germline V CDR1 and CDR2: MNHNS, SASEGT. V dropped 4 bases and J dropped 0 bases, with 13 bases sitting between them. CDR3 in DNA: TGTGCCAGCAGTGCGGGGTCAACGGGCTCCTACGAGCAGTACTTC. It specifies CASSAGSTGSYEQYF.

The chain couples TRBV28 to TRBJ1-1, with D perhaps TRBD1 (5 bases). Germline V CDR1 and CDR2: MDHEN, SYDVKM. V lost 6 bases to trimming and J lost 0 bases, with 11 bases between them. This CDR3 comprises 14 residues. This CDR3 reads CASSSGALNTEAFF. The CDR3 bases are TGTGCCAGCAGCTCTGGGGCTTTGAACACTGAAGCTTTCTTT.

This clone was picked up one time. J is TRBJ1-1 and V is TRBV6-1, with unresolved D. This CDR3 region has 13 residues. From germline, CDR1 is MNHNS and CDR2 SASEGT. V lost 10 bases and J 2 bases, leaving 14 bases between the germline ends. The CDR3 reads CATLPAVNTEAFF. The CDR3 DNA reads as TGTGCCACCCTCCCAGCGGTCAACACTGAAGCTTTCTTT.

The genes are TRBV30 and TRBJ1-2; TRBD1 matches 7 bases. The trim removed 4 bases at V and 7 bases at J, leaving 9 bases unmatched. The CDR3 totals 13 residues. Germline CDR1 GTSNPN, CDR2 SVGIG (reference sequence). The chain's CDR3 is CAWTFRGGGGYTF. DNA for the CDR3: TGTGCCTGGACCTTTCGAGGGGGCGGTGGCTACACCTTC.

J is TRBJ1-1 and V is TRBV7-9; 11 bases fit TRBD1. The trim removed 5 bases at V and 12 bases at J, leaving 14 bases unmatched. The CDR3 has 15 residues. Germline CDR1 SEHNR, CDR2 FQNEAQ (reference sequence). The CDR3 reads CASSMTGTGGVGSFF. In DNA, the CDR3 is TGTGCCAGCAGCATGACCGGGACAGGGGGGGTTGGCTCTTTCTTT.

The chain combines TRBV7-2 with TRBJ2-3; 11 positions match TRBD2. Trimming at V came to 5 bases and at J to 6 bases, leaving 10 bases not matched to a gene. The germline gives CDR1 SGHTA, CDR2 FQGNSA. The CDR3 loop spans 16 amino acids. The CDR3 here is CASSPVAGGVRDTQYF. CDR3 sequence (DNA): TGTGCCAGCAGCCCGGTAGCGGGGGGGGTTAGGGATACGCAGTATTTT. Drawing the rest from reference TRBV7-2 and TRBJ2-3, the complete variable domain is GAGVSQSPSNKVTEKGKDVELRCDPISGHTALYWYRQSLGQGLEFLIYFQGNSAPDKSGLPSDRFSAERTGGSVSTLTIQRTQQEDSAVYLCASSPVAGGVRDTQYFGPGTRLTVL.

The chain combines TRBV7-3 with TRBJ2-1; 8 bases line up with TRBD2. V lost 5 bases, J lost 4 bases, and 7 bases stayed unmatched. In germline, CDR1 is SGHTA, CDR2 FQGTGA. The CDR3 contains 15 residues. The CDR3 spells CASSPRGGRYNEQFF. The DNA for the CDR3 is TGTGCCAGCAGCCCCCGGGGGGGCAGGTACAATGAGCAGTTCTTC.

The gene calls are TRBV7-6 and TRBJ2-7; 10 positions match TRBD1. The V gene end was trimmed by 5 bases and the J gene end by 3 bases; junction bases not matched to a gene: 7. The germline V gene has CDR1 SGHVS and CDR2 FNYEAQ. The CDR3 is 15 amino acids. CDR3 DNA sequence: TGTGCCAGCAGCCCCGCCGGGACAGGGGTCTACGAGCAGTACTTC. Its translation is CASSPAGTGVYEQYF.

This chain uses TRBV11-2 with TRBJ2-7; no definite D call. Germline assignment: CDR1 SGHAT and CDR2 FQNNGV. The germline V and J ends were trimmed by 2 bases and 2 bases, with 4 bases remaining between them. The CDR3 length is 12 residues. CDR3 coding DNA: TGTGCCAGCAGCTTACCTCCCTACGAGCAGTACTTC. This sequence encodes CASSLPPYEQYF.

The chain has TRBV14 and TRBJ1-1; maybe TRBD1 (5 bases). The CDR3 spans 16 residues. Trimming stripped 2 bases from V and 1 base from J, with 14 bases between. Germline CDR1 reads SGHDN; CDR2 reads FVKESK. CDR3 sequence: CASSQRPGRRNTEAFF. CDR3 coding DNA: TGTGCCAGCAGCCAACGGCCAGGGCGGAGGAACACTGAAGCTTTCTTT.

The V call is TRBV28, the J call TRBJ2-7, with D possibly TRBD1 on 5 matching bases. The CDR3 length is 14 residues. The V end lost 8 bases, the J end lost 0 bases, and 14 bases lay between the germline ends. The germline CDR1 and CDR2 sequences are MDHEN and SYDVKM. In DNA, the CDR3 is TGTGCCAGCTTCAGTCAGGGCCTCTCCTACGAGCAGTACTTC. This encodes CASFSQGLSYEQYF.

The V gene is TRBV7-8, the J gene TRBJ2-1, with 8 bases aligning to TRBD2. The V gene end was trimmed by 3 bases and the J gene end by 5 bases; junction bases not matched to a gene: 3. The CDR3 has 14 residues. In germline, CDR1 is SGHVS, CDR2 FQNEAQ. CDR3 sequence reads: CASSFSGVDNEQFF. CDR3 in DNA: TGTGCCAGCAGCTTTAGCGGGGTCGACAATGAGCAGTTCTTC.

This chain connects TRBV5-5 to TRBJ2-7; 10 bases agree with TRBD1. Trimming cost V 4 bases and J 3 bases; bases outside gene matches: 13. CDR3 length: 17 amino acids. Germline assignment: CDR1 SGHKS and CDR2 YYEKEE (reference sequence). In DNA form, the CDR3 reads TGTGCCAGCAGCCGGGACAGGGGTGTTGGAGGGTACTACGAGCAGTACTTC. Its translation: CASSRDRGVGGYYEQYF. Combining the CDR3 with reference TRBV5-5 and TRBJ2-7 gives the whole variable domain DAGVTQSPTHLIKTRGQQVTLRCSPISGHKSVSWYQQVLGQGPQFIFQYYEKEERGRGNFPDRFSARQFPNYSSELNVNALLLGDSALYLCASSRDRGVGGYYEQYFGPGTRLTVT.

This sequence joins TRBV5-1 and TRBJ1-1, with 7 bases identical to TRBD1. This CDR3 comprises 14 residues. The V segment lost 4 bases and the J segment 1 base; nucleotides outside the gene matches: 4. Per germline, CDR1 SGHRS and CDR2 YFSETQ. The CDR3 nucleotides are TGCGCCAGCAGCCCAGGACAGGCGAACACTGAAGCTTTCTTT. It codes for CASSPGQANTEAFF.

This rearrangement joins TRBV30 to TRBJ2-1; 8 bases fit TRBD1. V trimming: 5 bases; J trimming: 10 bases; junction bases outside the gene matches: 13. Germline V gene sequence: CDR1 GTSNPN, CDR2 SVGIG (reference sequence). The CDR3 covers 14 residues. CDR3 loop: CAWGGQDKSWEQFF. The CDR3 DNA reads TGTGCCTGGGGGGGACAGGATAAATCGTGGGAGCAGTTCTTC.

V gene TRBV7-2 combines with J gene TRBJ2-7, with a possible D match to TRBD2 (7 bases). The V end lost 0 bases, the J end lost 3 bases, and 15 bases lay between the germline ends. The CDR3 consists of 16 residues. CDR1 and CDR2 (germline): SGHTA, FQGNSA. In DNA form, the CDR3 reads TGTGCCAGCAGCTTAGCTTGGGGGGGCAGGGGCTACGAGCAGTACTTC. It specifies CASSLAWGGRGYEQYF.